The 12 T cell receptor beta chains below were found in one sample sequenced in a study of CXCR3-negative and CXCR3-positive naive CD8 T cells. It was by 5' RACE with UMI labels that the TRB cDNA libraries were prepared. From its re-call of the 5' RACE reads, TCRdb lists each CDR3 protein once, without DNA. Here the sample table reports 43,000 or so distinct CDR3 sequences. The sequenced sample consisted of memory CD8+ T cells from blood. The receptor set was obtained from a human donor in good health. Some clones in this sample may be carry-over from other donors' samples.

This chain uses TRBV7-6 with TRBJ2-7. The CDR3 length is 13 residues. The germline V gene encodes CDR1 SGHVS and CDR2 FNYEAQ. The CDR3 reads CASSFSETYEQYF.

The chain recombines TRBV20-1 with TRBJ2-3; TCRdb returns TRBD1, unconfirmable since there is no DNA. The CDR3 consists of 15 residues. Germline CDR1 is DFQATT and CDR2 is SNEGSKA (reference sequence). CDR3 sequence reads: CSAILRQRYTDTQYF.

The V gene is TRBV12-3 or TRBV12-4, the J gene TRBJ2-1; TCRdb reports TRBD1, a call that lacks DNA to check it against. The CDR3 has 14 amino acids. CDR3: CASTLRTSVDEQFF.

The chain has TRBV3-1 and TRBJ2-1; TCRdb selects TRBD1, and the lack of DNA leaves this call unchecked. Germline lookup yields CDR1 LGHDT and CDR2 YNNKEL (reference sequence). The CDR3 has 14 amino acids. The chain's CDR3 is CASSLDRAYNEQFF.

The rearrangement links TRBV5-1 to TRBJ1-1; TCRdb designates TRBD1, a call that cannot be tested without DNA. CDR3 length: 13 residues. Germline V gene data show CDR1 as SGHRS and CDR2 as YFSETQ. CDR3 in amino acids: CASRNQGQTEAFF.

The genes are TRBV7-9 and TRBJ1-5. The germline V gene encodes CDR1 SEHNR and CDR2 FQNEAQ (reference sequence). The CDR3 is 13 amino acids. The CDR3 reads CASSPGRNQPQHF.

The V gene is TRBV4-3, the J gene TRBJ2-7; TCRdb gives TRBD2 as the D gene, but with no DNA this cannot be confirmed. This CDR3 has 17 residues. CDR1 and CDR2 from the germline V gene are LGHNA and YSLEER. The CDR3 sequence: CASSQEIAGNLLYEQYF.

The chain couples TRBV7-9 to TRBJ2-1; TCRdb selects TRBD1, and the lack of DNA leaves this call unchecked. The CDR3 is 16 amino acids. Per the germline V gene, CDR1 is SEHNR and CDR2 is FQNEAQ (reference sequence). The CDR3 spells CASKFRGGESYNEQFF.

The chain joins TRBV6-2 or TRBV6-3 to TRBJ2-7; with no DNA, the TCRdb D assignment of TRBD1 cannot be verified. In germline, CDR1 is MNHEY, CDR2 SVGEGT. CDR3 length: 14 amino acids. The CDR3 spells CASSYGTNSYEQYF.

The V gene is TRBV4-3, the J gene TRBJ1-5. Per the germline V gene, CDR1 is LGHNA and CDR2 is YSLEER. The CDR3 has 15 amino acids. This CDR3 reads CASSQDKTPNQPQHF.

The gene calls are TRBV29-1 and TRBJ2-1; lacking DNA, the TRBD2 call made by TCRdb goes unchecked. The CDR3 runs to 12 residues. Per germline, CDR1 SQVTM and CDR2 ANQGSEA. The chain's CDR3 is CSGSAGGNEQFF.

J is TRBJ2-7 and V is TRBV15; lacking DNA, the TRBD1 call made by TCRdb goes unchecked. The CDR3 totals 14 residues. Germline CDR1 LNHNV, CDR2 YYDKDF (reference sequence). CDR3 in amino acids: CATSRGGGGHEQYF.